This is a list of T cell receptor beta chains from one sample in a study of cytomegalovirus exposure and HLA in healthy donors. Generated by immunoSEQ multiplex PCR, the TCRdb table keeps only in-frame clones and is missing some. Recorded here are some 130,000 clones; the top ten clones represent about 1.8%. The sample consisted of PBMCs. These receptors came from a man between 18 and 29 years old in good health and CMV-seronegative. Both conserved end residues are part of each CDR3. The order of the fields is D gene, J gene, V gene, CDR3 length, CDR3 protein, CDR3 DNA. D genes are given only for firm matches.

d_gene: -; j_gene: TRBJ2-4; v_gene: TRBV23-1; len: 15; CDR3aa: CASSPEGRPKNIQYF; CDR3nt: TGCGCCAGCAGCCCGGAGGGGAGGCCCAAAAACATTCAGTACTTC
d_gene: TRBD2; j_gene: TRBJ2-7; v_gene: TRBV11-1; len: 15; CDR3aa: CASSWRASGDYEQYF; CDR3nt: TGTGCCAGCAGCTGGAGGGCTAGCGGGGACTACGAGCAGTACTTC
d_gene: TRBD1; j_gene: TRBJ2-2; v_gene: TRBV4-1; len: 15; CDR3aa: CASSRWTGDTGELFF; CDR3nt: TGCGCCAGCAGCCGGTGGACAGGGGACACCGGGGAGCTGTTTTTT
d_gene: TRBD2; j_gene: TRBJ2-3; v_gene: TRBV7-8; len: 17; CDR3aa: CASSSRSGGGVTDTQYF; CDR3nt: TGTGCCAGCAGCTCACGATCGGGAGGGGGGGTCACAGATACGCAGTATTTT
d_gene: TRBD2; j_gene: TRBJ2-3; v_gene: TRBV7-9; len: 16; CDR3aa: CASSVGLAGHTDTQYF; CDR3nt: TGTGCCAGCAGCGTAGGACTAGCGGGGCACACAGATACGCAGTATTTT
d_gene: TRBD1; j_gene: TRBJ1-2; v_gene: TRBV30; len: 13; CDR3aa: CAWSAGGRRGYTF; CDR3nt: TGTGCCTGGAGCGCAGGGGGGCGCAGGGGCTACACCTTC
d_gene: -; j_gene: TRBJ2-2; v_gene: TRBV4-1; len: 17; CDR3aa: CASSQDGSSATPGELFF; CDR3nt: TGCGCCAGCAGCCAAGATGGAAGTTCCGCGACTCCCGGGGAGCTGTTTTTT
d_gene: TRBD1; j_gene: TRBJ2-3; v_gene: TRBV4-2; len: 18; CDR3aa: CASSQGDRVTVGPDTQYF; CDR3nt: TGTGCCAGCAGCCAAGGGGACAGGGTCACCGTTGGCCCAGATACGCAGTATTTT
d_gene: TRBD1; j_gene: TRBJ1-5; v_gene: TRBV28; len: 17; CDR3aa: CASSSPQGRYSNQPQHF; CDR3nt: TGTGCCAGCAGTTCACCACAGGGGCGGTATAGCAATCAGCCCCAGCATTTT
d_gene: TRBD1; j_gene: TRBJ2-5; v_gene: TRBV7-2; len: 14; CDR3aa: CASSSKTGEETQYF; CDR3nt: TGTGCCAGCAGCTCCAAGACAGGGGAGGAGACCCAGTACTTC
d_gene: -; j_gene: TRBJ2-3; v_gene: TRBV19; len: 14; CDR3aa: CASSKMGVVDTQYF; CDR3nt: TGTGCCAGTAGTAAAATGGGCGTGGTAGATACGCAGTATTTT
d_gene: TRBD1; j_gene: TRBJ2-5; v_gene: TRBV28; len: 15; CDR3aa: CASSQTGGLQETQYF; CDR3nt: TGTGCCAGCAGTCAGACAGGGGGCCTCCAAGAGACCCAGTACTTC
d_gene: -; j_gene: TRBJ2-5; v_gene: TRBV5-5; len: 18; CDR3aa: CASSSLAIGGTAQETQYF; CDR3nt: TGTGCCAGCAGCTCACTAGCCATTGGAGGGACGGCTCAAGAGACCCAGTACTTC
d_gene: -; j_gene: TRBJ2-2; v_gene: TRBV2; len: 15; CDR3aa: CASRPGSTITGELFF; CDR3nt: TGTGCCAGCAGACCGGGATCGACGATAACCGGGGAGCTGTTTTTT
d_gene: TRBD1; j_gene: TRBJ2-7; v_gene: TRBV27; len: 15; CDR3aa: CASSLGQASSYEQYF; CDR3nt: TGTGCCAGCAGTTTAGGACAGGCTAGCTCCTACGAGCAGTACTTC
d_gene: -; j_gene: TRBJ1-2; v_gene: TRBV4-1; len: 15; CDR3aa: CASSQERGQAYGYTF; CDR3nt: TGCGCCAGCAGCCAAGAACGCGGGCAGGCCTATGGCTACACCTTC
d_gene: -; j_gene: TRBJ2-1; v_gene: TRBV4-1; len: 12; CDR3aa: CASSQGHNEQFF; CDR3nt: TGCGCCAGCAGCCAGGGCCACAATGAGCAGTTCTTC
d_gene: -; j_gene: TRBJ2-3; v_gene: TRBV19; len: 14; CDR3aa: CASSLTRDTDTQYF; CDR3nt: TGTGCCAGTAGTCTTACTAGAGACACAGATACGCAGTATTTT
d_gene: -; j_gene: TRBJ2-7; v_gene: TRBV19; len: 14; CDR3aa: CASSAHSGTYEQYF; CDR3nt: TGTGCCAGTAGTGCTCATAGCGGAACCTACGAGCAGTACTTC
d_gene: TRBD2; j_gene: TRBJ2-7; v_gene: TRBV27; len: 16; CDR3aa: CASSLSQRELIYEQYF; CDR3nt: TGTGCCAGCAGTTTGTCCCAGCGGGAACTCATTTACGAGCAGTACTTC
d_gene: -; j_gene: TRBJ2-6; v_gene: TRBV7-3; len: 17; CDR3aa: CASSSGRDFSGANVLTF; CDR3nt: TGTGCCAGCAGTTCGGGACGGGACTTCTCTGGGGCCAACGTCCTGACTTTC
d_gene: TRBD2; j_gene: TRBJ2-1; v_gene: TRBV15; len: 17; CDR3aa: CATSRETGLAGDNEQFF; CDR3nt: TGTGCCACCAGCAGAGAGACTGGGCTAGCGGGAGACAATGAGCAGTTCTTC
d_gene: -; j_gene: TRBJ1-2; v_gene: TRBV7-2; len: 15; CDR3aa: CASSSQAQILGGYTF; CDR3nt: TGTGCCAGTAGCTCCCAGGCACAGATCCTTGGGGGCTACACCTTC
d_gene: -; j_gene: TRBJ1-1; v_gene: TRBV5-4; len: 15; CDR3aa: CASTRWGGMNTEAFF; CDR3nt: TGTGCCAGCACACGGTGGGGGGGCATGAACACTGAAGCTTTCTTT
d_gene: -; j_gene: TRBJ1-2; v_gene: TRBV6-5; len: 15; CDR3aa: CASSYSRTGSGGYTF; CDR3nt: TGTGCCAGCAGTTACTCGAGAACCGGATCAGGTGGCTACACCTTC
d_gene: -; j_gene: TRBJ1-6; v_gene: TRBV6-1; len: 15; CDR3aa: CASSEVKGDNSPLHF; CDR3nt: TGTGCCAGCAGTGAAGTTAAGGGAGATAATTCACCCCTCCACTTT
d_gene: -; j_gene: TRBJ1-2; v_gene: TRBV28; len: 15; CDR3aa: CASSPPQGMAYGYTF; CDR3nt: TGTGCCAGCAGTCCTCCCCAGGGGATGGCGTATGGCTACACCTTC
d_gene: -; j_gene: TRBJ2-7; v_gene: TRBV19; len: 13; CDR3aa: CASSIEARGEQYF; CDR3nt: TGTGCCAGTAGTATCGAGGCCCGGGGCGAGCAGTACTTC
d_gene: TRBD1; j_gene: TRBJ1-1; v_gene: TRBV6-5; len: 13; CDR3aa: CASSYGTGAEAFF; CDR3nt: TGTGCCAGCAGTTACGGGACAGGGGCTGAAGCTTTCTTT
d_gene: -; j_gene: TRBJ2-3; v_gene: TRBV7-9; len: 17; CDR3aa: CASSLGRDSTGTDTQYF; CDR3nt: TGTGCCAGCAGCTTAGGGCGGGATAGTACGGGCACAGATACGCAGTATTTT
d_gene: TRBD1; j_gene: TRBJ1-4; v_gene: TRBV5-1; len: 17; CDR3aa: CASSKGQGQPTNEKLFF; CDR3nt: TGCGCCAGCAGCAAGGGACAGGGGCAGCCGACTAATGAAAAACTGTTTTTT
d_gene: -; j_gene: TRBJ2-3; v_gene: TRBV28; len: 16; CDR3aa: CASSSRRQPSTDTQYF; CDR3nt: TGTGCCAGCAGTTCCAGGAGACAGCCAAGCACAGATACGCAGTATTTT
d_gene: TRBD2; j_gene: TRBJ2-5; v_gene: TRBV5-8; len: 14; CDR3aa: CASSWEGRGETQYF; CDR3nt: TGTGCCAGCAGCTGGGAGGGGCGCGGGGAGACCCAGTACTTC
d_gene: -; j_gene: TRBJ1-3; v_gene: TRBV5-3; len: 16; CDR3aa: CARSFTGIRSGNTIYF; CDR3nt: TGTGCCAGAAGTTTTACAGGGATACGCTCTGGAAACACCATATATTTT
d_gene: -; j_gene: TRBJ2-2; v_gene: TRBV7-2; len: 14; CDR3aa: CASSLGANTGELFF; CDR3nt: TGTGCCAGCAGCTTAGGCGCGAACACCGGGGAGCTGTTTTTT
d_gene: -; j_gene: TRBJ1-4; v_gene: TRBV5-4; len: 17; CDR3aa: CASSLGLRGSTNEKLFF; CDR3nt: TGTGCCAGCAGCTTGGGGCTTAGGGGATCTACTAATGAAAAACTGTTTTTT
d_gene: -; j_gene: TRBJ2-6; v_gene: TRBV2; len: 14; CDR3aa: CASSDRFGANVLTF; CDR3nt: TGTGCCAGCAGTGACAGGTTTGGGGCCAACGTCCTGACTTTC